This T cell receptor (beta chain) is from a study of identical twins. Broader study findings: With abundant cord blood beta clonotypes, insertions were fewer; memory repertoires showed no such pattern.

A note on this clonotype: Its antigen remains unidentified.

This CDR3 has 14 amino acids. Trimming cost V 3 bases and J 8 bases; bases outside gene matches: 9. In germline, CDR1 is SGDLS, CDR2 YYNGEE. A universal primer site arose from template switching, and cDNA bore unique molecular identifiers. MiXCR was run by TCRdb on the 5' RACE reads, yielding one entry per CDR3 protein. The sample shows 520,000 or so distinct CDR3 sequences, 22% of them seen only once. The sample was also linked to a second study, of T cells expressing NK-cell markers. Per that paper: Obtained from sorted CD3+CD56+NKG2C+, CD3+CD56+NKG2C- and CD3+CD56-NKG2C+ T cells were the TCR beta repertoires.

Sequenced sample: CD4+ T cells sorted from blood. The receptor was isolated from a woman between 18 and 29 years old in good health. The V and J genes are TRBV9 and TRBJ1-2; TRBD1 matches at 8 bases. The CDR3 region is CASSGRDRGHGYTF. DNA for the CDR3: TGTGCCAGCAGCGGACGCGACAGGGGCCACGGCTACACCTTC.